This T cell receptor (beta chain) was documented in a study of cytomegalovirus exposure and HLA in healthy donors. Study-wide results and limits: A later analysis showed that HLA-associated TCR beta chains had undergone more clonal expansion than equally common others. A missense variant in DCLRE1C was later tied to TCR beta V- and J-gene trimming. According to the study, about 180 TCR beta chains were cytomegalovirus-associated.

The CDR3 covers 17 residues. CDR1 and CDR2 from the germline V gene are SGHNT and YENEEA. The V gene lost 1 base and the J gene lost 2 bases, with 18 bases spanning the gap. On this clone itself: Its antigen is not known.

Primers included in the PCR were 60 Vbeta and 13 Jbeta primers. Produced via immunoSEQ multiplex PCR; TCRdb's table is partial and in-frame only. In the table there are tens of thousands of clones, 55% to 75% of which are singletons. Regarding donors, all were healthy bone marrow donors. Source material: PBMCs. The V and J genes are TRBV11-3 and TRBJ2-7; no firm D call. The clonotype originates from a woman between 25 and 40 years old in good health and CMV-seronegative. CDR3: CASSLGPGGPVPYEQYF. Written as DNA, the CDR3 is TGTGCCAGCAGCTTAGGACCCGGCGGCCCCGTACCCTACGAGCAGTACTTC.